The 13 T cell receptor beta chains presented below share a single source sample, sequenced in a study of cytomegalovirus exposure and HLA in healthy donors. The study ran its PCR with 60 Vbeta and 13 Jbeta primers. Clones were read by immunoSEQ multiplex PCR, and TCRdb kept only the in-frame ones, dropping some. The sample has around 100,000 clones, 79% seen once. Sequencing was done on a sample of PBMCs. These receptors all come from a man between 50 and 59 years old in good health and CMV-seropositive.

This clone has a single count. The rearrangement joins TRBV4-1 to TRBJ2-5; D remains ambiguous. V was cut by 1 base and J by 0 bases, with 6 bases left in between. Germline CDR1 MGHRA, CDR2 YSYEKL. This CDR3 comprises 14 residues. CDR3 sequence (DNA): TGCGCCAGCAGCCAAGCGAGCAACCAAGAGACCCAGTACTTC. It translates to CASSQASNQETQYF.

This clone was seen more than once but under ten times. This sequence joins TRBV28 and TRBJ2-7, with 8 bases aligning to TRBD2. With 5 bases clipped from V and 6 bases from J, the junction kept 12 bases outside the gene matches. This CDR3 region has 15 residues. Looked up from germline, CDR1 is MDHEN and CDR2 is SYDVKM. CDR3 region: CASSRAGDYVGEQYF. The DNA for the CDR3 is TGTGCCAGCAGTCGAGCGGGGGATTACGTCGGCGAGCAGTACTTC.

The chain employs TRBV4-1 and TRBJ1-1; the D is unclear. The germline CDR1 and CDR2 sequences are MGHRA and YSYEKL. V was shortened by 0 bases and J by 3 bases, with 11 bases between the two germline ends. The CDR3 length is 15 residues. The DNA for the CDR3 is TGCGCCAGCAGCCAAGAGGTGACTGGAGACACTGAAGCTTTCTTT. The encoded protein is CASSQEVTGDTEAFF.

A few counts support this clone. The CDR3 reads CASSPGQGYYEQYF. The CDR3 DNA follows: TGTGCCAGCAGCCCCGGACAGGGATACTACGAGCAGTACTTC. The chain has TRBV9 and TRBJ2-7; 8 bases agree with TRBD1. Germline V gene data show CDR1 as SGDLS and CDR2 as YYNGEE. Trimming cost V 4 bases and J 3 bases; bases outside gene matches: 6. The CDR3 extends over 14 amino acids.

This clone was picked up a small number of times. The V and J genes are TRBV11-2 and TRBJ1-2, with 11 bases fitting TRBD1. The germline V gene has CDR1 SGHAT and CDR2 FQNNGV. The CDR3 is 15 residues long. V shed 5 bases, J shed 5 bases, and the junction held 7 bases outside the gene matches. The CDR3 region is CASSPLDRGHYGYTF. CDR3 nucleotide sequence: TGTGCCAGCAGCCCATTGGACAGGGGGCATTATGGCTACACCTTC. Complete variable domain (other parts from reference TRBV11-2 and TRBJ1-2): EAGVAQSPRYKIIEKRQSVAFWCNPISGHATLYWYQQILGQGPKLLIQFQNNGVVDDSQLPKDRFSAERLKGVDSTLKIQPAKLEDSAVYLCASSPLDRGHYGYTFGSGTRLTVV.

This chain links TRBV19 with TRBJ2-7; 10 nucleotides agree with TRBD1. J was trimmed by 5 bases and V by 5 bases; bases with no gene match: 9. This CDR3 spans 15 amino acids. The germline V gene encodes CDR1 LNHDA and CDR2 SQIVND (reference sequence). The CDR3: CASSVEGQGTDEQYF. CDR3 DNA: TGTGCCAGTAGTGTCGAGGGACAGGGGACGGACGAGCAGTACTTC.

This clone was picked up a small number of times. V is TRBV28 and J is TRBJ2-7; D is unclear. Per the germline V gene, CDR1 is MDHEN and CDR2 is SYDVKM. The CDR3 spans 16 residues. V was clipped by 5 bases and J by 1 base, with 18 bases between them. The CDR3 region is CASSLKLGEGSYEQYF. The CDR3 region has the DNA TGTGCCAGCAGTCTTAAGCTAGGCGAAGGATCCTACGAGCAGTACTTC.

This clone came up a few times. The CDR3 DNA reads TGTGCCAGCAGTGAACGCCGGGGGACCATGAACACTGAAGCTTTCTTT. The encoded protein is CASSERRGTMNTEAFF. The rearrangement joins TRBV25-1 to TRBJ1-1; D may be TRBD1 (5 bases). Germline CDR1 reads MGHDK; CDR2 reads SYGVNS. The V end was cut by 2 bases, the J end by 0 bases, with 13 bases between. The CDR3 spans 16 residues.

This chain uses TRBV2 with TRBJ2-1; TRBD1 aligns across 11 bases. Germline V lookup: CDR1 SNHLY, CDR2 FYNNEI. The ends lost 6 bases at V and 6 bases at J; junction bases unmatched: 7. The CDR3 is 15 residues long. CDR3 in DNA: TGTGCCAGCAGGAGGACAGGGGGCAATTCCAATGAGCAGTTCTTC. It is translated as CASRRTGGNSNEQFF.

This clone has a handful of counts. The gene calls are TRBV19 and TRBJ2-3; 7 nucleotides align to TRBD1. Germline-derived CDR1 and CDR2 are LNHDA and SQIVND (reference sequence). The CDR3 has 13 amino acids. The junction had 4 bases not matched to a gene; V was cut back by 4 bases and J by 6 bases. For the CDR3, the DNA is TGTGCCAGTAGTACGACAGGGTCTGATACGCAGTATTTT. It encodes CASSTTGSDTQYF.

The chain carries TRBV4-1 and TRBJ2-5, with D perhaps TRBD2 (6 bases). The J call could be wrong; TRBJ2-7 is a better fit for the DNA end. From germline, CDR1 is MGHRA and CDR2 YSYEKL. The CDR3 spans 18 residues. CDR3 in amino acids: CASSQTPQEGYSSYEQYF. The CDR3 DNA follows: TGCGCCAGCAGCCAAACCCCCCAGGAGGGCTACTCCTCCTACGAGCAGTACTTC.

CDR3 residues: CASSYNRVAGANVLTF. For the CDR3, the DNA is TGTGCCAGCAGTTACAACAGGGTGGCAGGGGCCAACGTCCTGACTTTC. The chain joins TRBV6-5 to TRBJ2-6; TRBD1 is a possible D gene (6 bases). The CDR3 spans 16 residues. V lost 2 bases and J 4 bases, leaving 12 bases between the germline ends. Germline V lookup: CDR1 MNHEY, CDR2 SVGAGI.

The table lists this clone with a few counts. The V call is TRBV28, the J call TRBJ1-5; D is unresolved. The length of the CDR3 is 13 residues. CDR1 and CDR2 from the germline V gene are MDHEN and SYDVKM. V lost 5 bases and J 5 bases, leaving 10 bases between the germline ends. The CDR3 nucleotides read TGTGCCAGCAGTCCCCCATTTGATCAGCCCCAGCATTTT. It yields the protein CASSPPFDQPQHF.